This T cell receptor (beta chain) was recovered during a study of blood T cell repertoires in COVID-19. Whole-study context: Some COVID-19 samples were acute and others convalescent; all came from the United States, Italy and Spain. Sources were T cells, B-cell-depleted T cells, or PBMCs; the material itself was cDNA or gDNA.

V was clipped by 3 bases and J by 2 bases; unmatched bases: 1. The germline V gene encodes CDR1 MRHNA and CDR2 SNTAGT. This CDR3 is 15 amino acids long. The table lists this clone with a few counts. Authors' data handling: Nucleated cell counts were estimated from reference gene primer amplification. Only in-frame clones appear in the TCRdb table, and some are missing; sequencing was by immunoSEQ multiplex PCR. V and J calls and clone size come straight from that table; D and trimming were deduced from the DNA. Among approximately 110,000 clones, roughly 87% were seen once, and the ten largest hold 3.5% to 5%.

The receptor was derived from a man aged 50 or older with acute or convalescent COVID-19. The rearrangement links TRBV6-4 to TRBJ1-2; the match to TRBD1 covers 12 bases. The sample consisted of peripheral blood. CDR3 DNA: TGTGCCAGCAGTGAAGGGACAGGGGGCAACTATGGCTACACCTTC. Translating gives CASSEGTGGNYGYTF.